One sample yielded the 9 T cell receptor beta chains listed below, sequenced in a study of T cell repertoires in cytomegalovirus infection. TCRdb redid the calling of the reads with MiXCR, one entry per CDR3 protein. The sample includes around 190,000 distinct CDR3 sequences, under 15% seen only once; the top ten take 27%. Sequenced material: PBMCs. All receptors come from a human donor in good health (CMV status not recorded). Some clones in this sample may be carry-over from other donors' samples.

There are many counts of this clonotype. The CDR3 DNA is TGTGCCAGCAGCTTAAGTTCGGGGTACAATGAGCAGTTCTTC. Encoded protein: CASSLSSGYNEQFF. The rearrangement links TRBV7-8 to TRBJ2-1; maybe TRBD2 (5 bases). The CDR3 covers 14 residues. The germline V gene has CDR1 SGHVS and CDR2 FQNEAQ. The V gene lost 2 bases and the J gene lost 4 bases, with 9 bases spanning the gap.

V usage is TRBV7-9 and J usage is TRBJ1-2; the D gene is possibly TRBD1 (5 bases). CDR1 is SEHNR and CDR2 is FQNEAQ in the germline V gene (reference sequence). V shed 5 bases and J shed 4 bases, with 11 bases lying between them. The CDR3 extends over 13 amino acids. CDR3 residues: CASSVGGAYGYTF. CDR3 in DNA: TGTGCCAGCAGCGTCGGGGGTGCCTATGGCTACACCTTC.

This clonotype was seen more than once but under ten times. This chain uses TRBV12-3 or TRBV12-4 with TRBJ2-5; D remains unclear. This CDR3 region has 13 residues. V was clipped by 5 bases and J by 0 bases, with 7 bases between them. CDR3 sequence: CASSQGYQETQYF. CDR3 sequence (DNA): TGTGCCAGCAGTCAAGGGTACCAAGAGACCCAGTACTTC.

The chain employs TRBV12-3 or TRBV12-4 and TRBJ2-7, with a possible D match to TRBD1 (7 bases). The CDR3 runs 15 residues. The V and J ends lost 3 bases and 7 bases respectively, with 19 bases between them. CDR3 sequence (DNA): TGTGCCAGCAGTTTCCCGACAGGGATGGAGGGGGAGCAGTACTTC. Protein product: CASSFPTGMEGEQYF.

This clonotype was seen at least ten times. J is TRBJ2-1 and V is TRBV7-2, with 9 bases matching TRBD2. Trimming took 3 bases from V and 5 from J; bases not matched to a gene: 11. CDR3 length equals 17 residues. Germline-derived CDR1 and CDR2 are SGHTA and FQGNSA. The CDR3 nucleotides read TGTGCCAGCAGCTTCCGCAGCGGGGGGTCCCACGACAATGAGCAGTTCTTC. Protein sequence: CASSFRSGGSHDNEQFF.

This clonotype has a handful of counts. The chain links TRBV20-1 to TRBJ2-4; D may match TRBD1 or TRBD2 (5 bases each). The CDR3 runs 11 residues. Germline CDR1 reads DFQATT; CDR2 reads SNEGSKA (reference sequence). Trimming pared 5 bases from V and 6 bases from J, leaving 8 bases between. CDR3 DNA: TGCAGTGCTTGGGACCGAAACATTCAGTACTTC. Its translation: CSAWDRNIQYF.

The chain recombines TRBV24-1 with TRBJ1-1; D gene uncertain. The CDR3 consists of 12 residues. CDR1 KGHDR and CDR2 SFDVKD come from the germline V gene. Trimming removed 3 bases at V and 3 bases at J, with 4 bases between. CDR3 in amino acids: CATSDGDTEAFF. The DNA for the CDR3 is TGTGCCACCAGTGATGGGGACACTGAAGCTTTCTTT.

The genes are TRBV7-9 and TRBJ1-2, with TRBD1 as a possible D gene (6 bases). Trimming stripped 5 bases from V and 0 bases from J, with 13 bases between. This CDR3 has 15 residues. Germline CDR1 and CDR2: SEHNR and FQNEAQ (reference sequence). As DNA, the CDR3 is TGTGCCAGCAGCAACACAGGGAATTCTAACTATGGCTACACCTTC. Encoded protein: CASSNTGNSNYGYTF. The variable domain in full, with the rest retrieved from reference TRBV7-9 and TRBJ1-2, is DTGVSQNPRHKITKRGQNVTFRCDPISEHNRLYWYRQTLGQGPEFLTYFQNEAQLEKSRLLSDRFSAERPKGSFSTLEIQRTEQGDSAMYLCASSNTGNSNYGYTFGSGTRLTVV.

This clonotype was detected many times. This chain's CDR3 is CASSEVVAVAYEQYF. CDR3 DNA: TGTGCCAGCAGTGAAGTTGTGGCAGTAGCCTACGAGCAGTACTTC. This chain connects TRBV2 to TRBJ2-7; D is ambiguous. Germline V gene data show CDR1 as SNHLY and CDR2 as FYNNEI. Trimming shortened V by 1 base and J by 2 bases, and 12 bases separated the two germline ends. This CDR3 comprises 15 residues.